The 11 T cell receptor beta chains listed next were all sequenced from one sample in a study of response to subunit inactivated influenza vaccine. In TCRdb, the RT-PCR reads were re-called with MiXCR into one record per CDR3 protein. This sample carries about 650,000 distinct CDR3 sequences, 15% to 18% of them seen once, and the ten largest clones take more than 9%. The sample consisted of PBMCs from blood, taken 11 to 12 days after vaccination. These receptors all come from a man aged 45 to 65 who received an inactivated influenza vaccine.

This clonotype showed up just a few times. This chain joins TRBV6-1 and TRBJ1-2; unclear D gene. Germline CDR1 is MNHNS and CDR2 is SASEGT. The CDR3 runs to 14 residues. Trimming removed 6 bases at V and 5 bases at J, with 16 bases between. The CDR3: CASRTDGAVYGYTF. In nucleotides, the CDR3 is TGTGCCAGCAGAACCGACGGTGCCGTTTATGGCTACACCTTC.

This clonotype has a handful of counts. The chain couples TRBV27 to TRBJ2-2; the D gene is possibly TRBD2 (6 bases). CDR1 and CDR2 (germline): MNHEY, SMNVEV (reference sequence). Trimming took off 3 bases at V and 7 bases at J, with 18 bases between the two ends. This CDR3 region has 16 residues. CDR3 nucleotide sequence: TGTGCCAGCAGTTTCCTGGCGGGAAATCTTTACGGGGAGCTGTTTTTT. It codes for CASSFLAGNLYGELFF.

The chain joins TRBV3-1 to TRBJ2-7; no definite D call. V was shortened by 1 base and J by 5 bases, with 9 bases between the two germline ends. Germline assignment: CDR1 LGHDT and CDR2 YNNKEL (reference sequence). This CDR3 has 13 residues. CDR3 DNA: TGTGCCAGCAGCCAAGGAAGACATAACGAGCAGTACTTC. This gives the protein CASSQGRHNEQYF.

The chain uses TRBV18 and TRBJ2-2; 9 nucleotides match TRBD2. From germline, CDR1 is KGHSH and CDR2 LQKENI. CDR3 length: 16 amino acids. Trimming took 1 base from V and 0 from J; bases not matched to a gene: 0. CDR3 region: CASSPLAGANTGELFF. CDR3 nucleotides: TGTGCCAGCTCACCACTAGCGGGGGCGAACACCGGGGAGCTGTTTTTT.

This clonotype was seen only a few times. V is TRBV6-1 and J is TRBJ1-5; D possibly corresponds to TRBD1 (5 bases). The V end was cut by 3 bases, the J end by 6 bases, with 15 bases between. Germline values: CDR1 MNHNS, CDR2 SASEGT. CDR3 size: 15 residues. The CDR3 region has the DNA TGTGCCAGCAGTGAGTTTTCCTTGGGGGTTCAGCCCCAGCATTTT. This translates into CASSEFSLGVQPQHF.

This chain joins TRBV7-9 and TRBJ2-1, with D maybe TRBD2 (5 bases). The V and J ends lost 5 bases and 3 bases respectively, with 14 bases between them. Germline V lookup: CDR1 SEHNR, CDR2 FQNEAQ (reference sequence). This CDR3 is built from 15 residues. CDR3: CASSHRGLVYNEQFF. Written as DNA, the CDR3 is TGTGCCAGCAGCCATCGTGGACTGGTCTACAATGAGCAGTTCTTC.

This clonotype was counted only a few times. The chain recombines TRBV7-2 with TRBJ1-3; no definite D call. Between the trimmed V and J ends, which lost 3 bases and 0 bases, there was a span of 12 bases. Germline lookup yields CDR1 SGHTA and CDR2 FQGNSA. CDR3 length: 16 residues. The CDR3 DNA reads as TGTGCCAGCAGCTTGGTAGGGAAGAGCTCTGGAAACACCATATATTTT. Amino acids: CASSLVGKSSGNTIYF.

V usage is TRBV11-1 and J usage is TRBJ2-2; D is uncertain. This CDR3 region has 19 residues. V lost 1 base and J lost 5, with 23 bases in between. Germline assignment: CDR1 SGHAT and CDR2 FQDESV (reference sequence). The CDR3 region is CASSLGLPAYSSKTGELFF. The CDR3 nucleotides are TGTGCCAGCAGCTTAGGATTGCCAGCATACTCCAGTAAAACCGGGGAGCTGTTTTTT.

The chain has TRBV27 and TRBJ2-1; 8 bases agree with TRBD2. The germline V gene encodes CDR1 MNHEY and CDR2 SMNVEV (reference sequence). The CDR3 covers 16 residues. V lost 2 bases to trimming and J lost 8 bases; unmatched junction nucleotides: 11. The chain's CDR3 is CASSLVYGTSTDEQFF. The CDR3 DNA is TGTGCCAGCAGTTTAGTCTACGGGACTAGTACCGATGAGCAGTTCTTC.

This clonotype was counted a few times. The CDR3 DNA follows: TGCAGCGTTGAAGATGAGGGGTTTCCTGGTAAGGGGCCAGATACGCAGTATTTT. Amino acids: CSVEDEGFPGKGPDTQYF. This chain links TRBV29-1 with TRBJ2-3, with D perhaps TRBD1 or TRBD2 (5 bases each). CDR3 length equals 18 residues. V lost 0 bases and J 4 bases, leaving 23 bases between the germline ends. Germline values: CDR1 SQVTM, CDR2 ANQGSEA.

In its sample, this clonotype was seen a few times. V gene TRBV20-1 combines with J gene TRBJ2-1; 12 bases agree with TRBD2. The CDR3 runs to 20 residues. With 5 bases clipped from V and 0 bases from J, the junction kept 17 bases outside the gene matches. The V gene's germline CDR1 is DFQATT and CDR2 SNEGSKA (reference sequence). In nucleotides, the CDR3 is TGCAGTGCTCGTAGATTGACTAGCGGGGGATATTTGAGCTCCTACAATGAGCAGTTCTTC. Protein sequence: CSARRLTSGGYLSSYNEQFF.